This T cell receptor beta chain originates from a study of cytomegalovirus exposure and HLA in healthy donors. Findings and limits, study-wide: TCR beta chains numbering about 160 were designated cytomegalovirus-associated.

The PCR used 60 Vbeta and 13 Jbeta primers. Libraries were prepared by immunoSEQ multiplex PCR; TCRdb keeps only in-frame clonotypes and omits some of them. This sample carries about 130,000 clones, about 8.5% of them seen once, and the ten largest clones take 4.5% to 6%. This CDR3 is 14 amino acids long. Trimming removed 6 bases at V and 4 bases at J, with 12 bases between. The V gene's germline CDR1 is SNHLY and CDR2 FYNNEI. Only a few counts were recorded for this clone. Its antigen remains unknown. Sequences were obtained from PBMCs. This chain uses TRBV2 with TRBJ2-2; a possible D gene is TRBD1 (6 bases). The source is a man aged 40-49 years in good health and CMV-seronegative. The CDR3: CASSQGHFTGELFF. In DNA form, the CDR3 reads TGTGCCAGCAGCCAGGGACATTTCACCGGGGAGCTGTTTTTT.